The 18 T cell receptor beta chains below were found in one sample sequenced in a study of post-analysis software for immune sequencing data. Findings of the study overall: There were about 5 TRBV segments more frequent in patients than controls, and TRBV5-6, TRBV5-1 and TRBV20-1 were among them.

Their antigen targets remain unknown. cDNA libraries for TCR beta contained unique molecular identifiers. TCRdb reanalysed the PCR reads using MiXCR and keeps one entry per CDR3 protein. The table includes about 810,000 distinct CDR3 sequences, roughly 50% detected once. Specimen: blood. The receptors come from a girl aged 10-17 years with multiple sclerosis.

This clonotype has a handful of counts. V and J are TRBV15 and TRBJ2-7, with TRBD2 identical over 12 bases. There are 16 residues in the CDR3. Trimming removed 0 bases from V and 5 bases from J; junction bases left unmatched: 5. Germline CDR1 reads LNHNV; CDR2 reads YYDKDF (reference sequence). The CDR3 nucleotides read TGTGCCACCAGCAGAGATCGGCTAGCGGGAGGGCACGAGCAGTACTTC. It yields the protein CATSRDRLAGGHEQYF.

J is TRBJ1-6 and V is TRBV30; D unresolved. Germline-derived CDR1 and CDR2 are GTSNPN and SVGIG (reference sequence). V dropped 8 bases and J dropped 4 bases, with 9 bases sitting between them. There are 12 residues in the CDR3. CDR3: CAVRDYNSPLHF. CDR3 in DNA: TGTGCCGTGAGAGATTATAATTCACCCCTCCACTTT. Filled out from reference TRBV30 and TRBJ1-6, the complete variable domain reads SQTIHQWPATLVQPVGSPLSLECTVEGTSNPNLYWYRQAAGRGLQLLFYSVGIGQISSEVPQNLSASRPQDRQFILSSKKLLLSDSGFYLCAVRDYNSPLHFGNGTRLTVT.

The genes are TRBV15 and TRBJ2-3, with D perhaps TRBD1 or TRBD2 (5 bases each). Germline loops: CDR1 LNHNV, CDR2 YYDKDF (reference sequence). V lost 8 bases to trimming and J lost 6 bases, with 27 bases between them. The CDR3 contains 17 residues. CDR3 sequence reads: CATWGKKSLTGDDTQYF. The DNA for the CDR3 is TGTGCCACCTGGGGGAAAAAGTCCCTTACCGGGGACGATACGCAGTATTTT.

This clonotype was seen just once. The rearrangement links TRBV12-3 or TRBV12-4 to TRBJ2-3, with 8 nucleotides matching TRBD1. J gave up 3 bases and V 10 bases, and 6 bases lay outside the gene matches. The CDR3 totals 13 residues. In DNA, the CDR3 is TGTGCCACGCGACAGGGGAGGACAGATACGCAGTATTTT. Protein product: CATRQGRTDTQYF.

The CDR3 is CASWPGPGANEQFF. The CDR3 coding sequence is TGTGCCAGCTGGCCGGGACCGGGGGCGAATGAGCAGTTCTTC. This sequence joins TRBV18 and TRBJ2-1, with D perhaps assigned TRBD1 or TRBD2 (6 bases each). Trimming removed 7 bases from V and 7 bases from J, with 17 bases in between. Germline CDR1 is KGHSH and CDR2 is LQKENI. The length of the CDR3 is 14 residues.

This clonotype turned up a few times. The chain couples TRBV29-1 to TRBJ2-7; 7 bases are shared with TRBD2. CDR3 length: 15 residues. J was trimmed by 0 bases and V by 1 base; bases with no gene match: 6. Germline V gene data show CDR1 as SQVTM and CDR2 as ANQGSEA. The CDR3 DNA reads TGCAGCGTTGAAGTCTGGGGGGGAATCTCCTACGAGCAGTACTTC. Translating gives CSVEVWGGISYEQYF.

This clonotype has only a few counts. The rearrangement links TRBV10-3 to TRBJ2-7; 10 positions match TRBD1. The J call may be mistaken, given a closer DNA end match to TRBJ2-5. This CDR3 region has 15 residues. CDR1 is ENHRY and CDR2 is SYGVKD in the germline V gene. This CDR3 reads CAIRDDRGRGETQYF. As DNA, the CDR3 is TGTGCCATCAGAGATGACAGGGGGCGAGGAGAGACCCAGTACTTC.

This sequence joins TRBV5-6 and TRBJ2-7; 10 bases are a match to TRBD2. Unmatched junction bases numbered 17, after V lost 6 bases and J lost 5 bases. Germline V lookup: CDR1 SGHDT, CDR2 YYEEEE. There are 17 residues in the CDR3. The CDR3: CASTSSSGGWIRNEQYF. In DNA form, the CDR3 reads TGTGCCAGCACCTCCTCTAGCGGGGGCTGGATTCGTAACGAGCAGTACTTC.

This chain links TRBV10-3 with TRBJ2-3; 8 positions match TRBD2. This CDR3 is built from 16 residues. J was trimmed by 4 bases and V by 2 bases; bases with no gene match: 8. Germline lookup yields CDR1 ENHRY and CDR2 SYGVKD. The DNA for the CDR3 is TGTGCCATCAGTGAGGGTCGGGAGGGCCGTGCAGATACGCAGTATTTT. It yields the protein CAISEGREGRADTQYF.

In its sample, this clonotype was seen a few times. The chain is built from TRBV5-1 and TRBJ2-7; D is possibly TRBD2 (6 bases). This CDR3 spans 13 amino acids. CDR1 and CDR2 (germline): SGHRS, YFSETQ. Trimming took 0 bases from V and 6 from J, leaving 10 bases between them. The CDR3 DNA reads TGCGCCAGCAGCTTGGTATGGCGGGGCGAGCAGTACTTC. As protein: CASSLVWRGEQYF.

This rearrangement joins TRBV29-1 to TRBJ2-3; D gene ambiguous. The CDR3 covers 14 residues. Trimming shortened V by 5 bases and J by 0 bases, and 12 bases separated the two germline ends. Germline CDR1 and CDR2: SQVTM and ANQGSEA. CDR3 sequence reads: CSVPLAASTDTQYF. The CDR3 region has the DNA TGCAGCGTTCCCCTGGCGGCTAGCACAGATACGCAGTATTTT.

The gene calls are TRBV5-1 and TRBJ2-1, with 8 bases identical to TRBD2. The germline gives CDR1 SGHRS, CDR2 YFSETQ. V shed 6 bases, J shed 3 bases, and the junction held 8 bases outside the gene matches. The CDR3 is 15 residues long. DNA of the CDR3: TGCGCCAGCACCCCGGGCGGGAGGTACTACAATGAGCAGTTCTTC. Its translation: CASTPGGRYYNEQFF.

In this sample, this clonotype turned up a few times. The chain combines TRBV29-1 with TRBJ2-7; D perhaps matches TRBD1 (5 bases). The V end lost 3 bases, the J end lost 2 bases, and 11 bases lay between the germline ends. Germline values: CDR1 SQVTM, CDR2 ANQGSEA. The CDR3 is 13 residues long. The CDR3 loop reads CSVEGQVPYEQYF. The CDR3 DNA sequence: TGCAGCGTTGAGGGGCAGGTCCCCTACGAGCAGTACTTC.

The J gene is TRBJ2-5, the V gene TRBV20-1; TRBD2 is a possible D gene (6 bases). V was pared by 3 bases and J by 0 bases, with 14 bases between. CDR1 DFQATT and CDR2 SNEGSKA come from the germline V gene (reference sequence). The CDR3 has 15 amino acids. In DNA form, the CDR3 reads TGCAGTGCTAGTTCCGCGGGGACGTACCAAGAGACCCAGTACTTC. Amino acids: CSASSAGTYQETQYF.

The rearrangement uses TRBV10-1 and TRBJ2-2; D unclear. The germline V gene has CDR1 WNHNN and CDR2 SYGVQD (reference sequence). CDR3 length: 14 amino acids. V lost 2 bases, J lost 4 bases, and 8 bases lay in between. The CDR3 sequence is CASSEGMGTGELFF. The DNA for the CDR3 is TGCGCCAGCAGTGAGGGTATGGGCACCGGGGAGCTGTTTTTT.

This clonotype was seen once. The genes are TRBV7-9 and TRBJ2-4; D may correspond to TRBD1 or TRBD2 (7 bases each). Matching the DNA end better, TRBJ2-7 makes the J call doubtful. The CDR3 is 19 amino acids. Per the germline V gene, CDR1 is SEHNR and CDR2 is FQNEAQ (reference sequence). The CDR3 sequence is CASSSPVGGGARSLYEQYF. The CDR3, as DNA: TGTGCCAGCAGCTCCCCCGTGGGAGGGGGCGCGCGGAGCCTCTACGAGCAGTACTTC.

The chain uses TRBV5-1 and TRBJ1-2; TRBD1 matches 7 bases. This CDR3 has 14 amino acids. CDR1 SGHRS and CDR2 YFSETQ come from the germline V gene. Unmatched junction bases numbered 7, after V lost 6 bases and J lost 2 bases. The CDR3 bases are TGCGCCAGCACCCTAGACAGGGCCAACTATGGCTACACCTTC. Translating it yields CASTLDRANYGYTF.

The genes are TRBV20-1 and TRBJ2-7, with TRBD2 matching over 12 bases. Germline V gene data show CDR1 as DFQATT and CDR2 as SNEGSKA (reference sequence). J was trimmed by 2 bases and V by 3 bases; bases with no gene match: 2. The CDR3 loop spans 14 amino acids. The CDR3 here is CSARTSGGPYEQYF. CDR3 DNA: TGCAGTGCTAGGACTAGCGGGGGACCCTACGAGCAGTACTTC.